This passage covers 30 T cell receptor beta chains from one sample sequenced in a study of blood T cell repertoires in COVID-19. Some clones are missing from TCRdb's copy, which holds only in-frame ones; the method was immunoSEQ multiplex PCR. Here the sample spans roughly 380,000 clones, approximately 77% being singletons. Material: peripheral blood. These receptors were taken from a human donor with acute or convalescent COVID-19. The donor label of this sample is uncertain.

This chain connects TRBV30 to TRBJ2-5; tentatively, D is TRBD2 (6 bases). The CDR3 runs 12 residues. V lost 1 base to trimming and J lost 10 bases, with 13 bases between them. Germline values: CDR1 GTSNPN, CDR2 SVGIG (reference sequence). The CDR3 DNA reads TGTGCCTGGAGTGCCGGGACTCCTGACCAGTACTTC. Protein product: CAWSAGTPDQYF.

J is TRBJ2-5 and V is TRBV6-4; D may be TRBD2 (6 bases). From germline, CDR1 is MRHNA and CDR2 SNTAGT. The germline V and J ends were trimmed by 4 bases and 0 bases, with 12 bases remaining between them. The length of the CDR3 is 15 residues. CDR3: CASSVLPGDQETQYF. The CDR3 region has the DNA TGTGCCAGCAGTGTTCTTCCGGGAGACCAAGAGACCCAGTACTTC.

The chain joins TRBV20-1 to TRBJ2-6, with D possibly matching TRBD1 (6 bases). The CDR3 is 15 amino acids. From germline, CDR1 is DFQATT and CDR2 SNEGSKA (reference sequence). Between the trimmed V and J ends, which lost 3 bases and 4 bases, there was a span of 13 bases. CDR3 protein: CSASRPGVGANVLTF. The CDR3 DNA sequence: TGCAGTGCTAGTCGGCCAGGGGTAGGGGCCAACGTCCTGACTTTC.

The V gene is TRBV6-5, the J gene TRBJ1-4; D is ambiguous. The V end lost 6 bases, the J end lost 0 bases, and 8 bases lay between the germline ends. There are 14 residues in the CDR3. The germline V gene encodes CDR1 MNHEY and CDR2 SVGAGI. The CDR3 DNA sequence: TGTGCCAGCAGAACATTTGCAACTAATGAAAAACTGTTTTTT. This codes for CASRTFATNEKLFF.

V is TRBV19 and J is TRBJ1-1; tentative D call: TRBD1 (5 bases). Germline V lookup: CDR1 LNHDA, CDR2 SQIVND (reference sequence). The length of the CDR3 is 14 residues. In nucleotides, the CDR3 is TGTGCATCCAACCGGGGGACCCTGAACACTGAAGCTTTCTTT. Protein product: CASNRGTLNTEAFF.

CDR3 loop: CASSTSTSGGASQYF. In DNA, the CDR3 is TGTGCCAGCAGCACCTCGACTAGCGGGGGGGCGTCCCAGTACTTC. This chain links TRBV9 with TRBJ2-5; 14 bases match TRBD2. V trimming: 4 bases; J trimming: 9 bases; junction bases outside the gene matches: 8. The CDR3 totals 15 residues. Germline lookup yields CDR1 SGDLS and CDR2 YYNGEE.

This chain joins TRBV18 and TRBJ2-5; 9 bases line up with TRBD1. CDR3 size: 16 residues. Per germline, CDR1 KGHSH and CDR2 LQKENI. Losses at the gene ends were 2 bases for V and 7 bases for J; bases not matched to a gene: 11. DNA for the CDR3: TGTGCCAGCTCACCAGGGACAGGGACCACTAGTGGGACCCAGTACTTC. It translates to CASSPGTGTTSGTQYF.

As for this clone: This specimen includes other DNA sequences encoding the same CDR3. The CDR3 region has the DNA TGTGCCTGGAGTACGTCCGGGAACACTGAAGCTTTCTTT. It is translated as CAWSTSGNTEAFF. V is TRBV30 and J is TRBJ1-1; D is undetermined. Germline V gene lookup returns CDR1 GTSNPN and CDR2 SVGIG (reference sequence). The length of the CDR3 is 13 residues. Deletions cut 2 bases from V and 1 base from J, with 8 bases between.

The chain uses TRBV7-9 and TRBJ2-1; 9 positions match TRBD2. The trim removed 6 bases at V and 9 bases at J, leaving 12 bases unmatched. CDR1 is SEHNR and CDR2 is FQNEAQ in the germline V gene (reference sequence). The length of the CDR3 is 15 residues. The CDR3 region has the DNA TGTGCCAGCAGACAGACCGGGACTAGCTTCGGTGAGCAGTTCTTC. Residues: CASRQTGTSFGEQFF.

The genes are TRBV28 and TRBJ1-5; no clear D. The germline CDR1 and CDR2 sequences are MDHEN and SYDVKM. Trimming pared 4 bases from V and 4 bases from J, leaving 8 bases between. CDR3 length: 13 residues. This CDR3 reads CASSSSRNQPQHF. CDR3 DNA: TGTGCCAGCAGTTCTAGTCGAAATCAGCCCCAGCATTTT. Complete variable domain (other parts from reference TRBV28 and TRBJ1-5): DVKVTQSSRYLVKRTGEKVFLECVQDMDHENMFWYRQDPGLGLRLIYFSYDVKMKEKGDIPEGYSVSREKKERFSLILESASTNQTSMYLCASSSSRNQPQHFGDGTRLSIL.

CDR3 region: CSVEYFNYGYTF. CDR3 nucleotide sequence: TGCAGCGTTGAGTATTTTAACTATGGCTACACCTTC. The V gene is TRBV29-1, the J gene TRBJ1-2; no clear D gene. The CDR3 has 12 amino acids. Trimming left V 3 bases short and J 1 base short, with 6 bases between. Germline CDR1 is SQVTM and CDR2 is ANQGSEA.

This chain connects TRBV7-8 to TRBJ1-2, with D uncertain. This CDR3 comprises 13 residues. Between the trimmed V and J ends, which lost 5 bases and 0 bases, there was a span of 7 bases. CDR1 and CDR2 (germline): SGHVS, FQNEAQ. The CDR3 spells CASSQRSNYGYTF. CDR3 nucleotides: TGTGCCAGCAGCCAGAGATCTAACTATGGCTACACCTTC.

The chain is built from TRBV6-2 or TRBV6-3 and TRBJ1-6; 9 positions match TRBD1. Germline values: CDR1 MNHEY, CDR2 SVGEGT. After removal of 2 bases from V and 0 bases from J, the junction contained 8 bases not matched to a gene. The CDR3 extends over 19 amino acids. CDR3 amino acids: CASSYPLGQGSSYNSPLHF. CDR3 DNA sequence: TGTGCCAGCAGTTACCCCCTCGGACAGGGGAGCTCCTATAATTCACCCCTCCACTTT.

This chain uses TRBV18 with TRBJ1-1; 10 nucleotides match TRBD1. Per the germline V gene, CDR1 is KGHSH and CDR2 is LQKENI. The CDR3 loop spans 17 amino acids. V trimming: 3 bases; J trimming: 1 base; junction bases outside the gene matches: 8. CDR3 amino acids: CASSPRQGAGTNTEAFF. The CDR3, as DNA: TGTGCCAGCTCACCCCGACAGGGGGCGGGTACGAACACTGAAGCTTTCTTT. The whole variable domain, filled in from reference TRBV18 and TRBJ1-1, reads NAGVMQNPRHLVRRRGQEARLRCSPMKGHSHVYWYRQLPEEGLKFMVYLQKENIIDESGMPKERFSAEFPKEGPSILRIQQVVRGDSAAYFCASSPRQGAGTNTEAFFGQGTRLTVV.

CDR3 coding DNA: TGTGCCAGCAGCCAAGCGAGCGTGGCCGAACGGGACACTGAAGCTTTCTTT. The encoded protein is CASSQASVAERDTEAFF. The gene calls are TRBV4-2 and TRBJ1-1; D is undetermined. V was shortened by 1 base and J by 3 bases, with 18 bases between the two germline ends. This CDR3 is 17 amino acids long. Germline lookup yields CDR1 LGHNA and CDR2 YNFKEQ.

V and J are TRBV29-1 and TRBJ1-1; TRBD1 is a possible D gene (5 bases). This CDR3 has 11 residues. The V end lost 5 bases, the J end lost 3 bases, and 7 bases lay between the germline ends. Germline CDR1 is SQVTM and CDR2 is ANQGSEA. The CDR3 region has the DNA TGCAGCGTTAGACAGTACACTGAAGCTTTCTTT. Translation: CSVRQYTEAFF.

This clone was found a few times. This sequence joins TRBV6-1 and TRBJ1-2; D is ambiguous. Between the trimmed V and J ends, which lost 2 bases and 7 bases, there was a span of 8 bases. Germline V gene sequence: CDR1 MNHNS, CDR2 SASEGT. The CDR3 runs to 12 residues. The CDR3 region is CASSEPPGGYTF. For the CDR3, the DNA is TGTGCCAGCAGTGAACCACCGGGTGGCTACACCTTC.

The chain has TRBV4-2 and TRBJ2-5; 11 positions match TRBD2. Germline CDR1 is LGHNA and CDR2 is YNFKEQ. V lost 3 bases and J lost 5; bases outside the gene matches: 17. The CDR3 is 19 amino acids. The CDR3 nucleotides are TGTGCCAGCAGCCACGCGGGGGAACTAGCGGGAGCGGGTGGGGAGACCCAGTACTTC. This codes for CASSHAGELAGAGGETQYF.

The chain is built from TRBV5-8 and TRBJ2-6; possibly TRBD1 for D (5 bases). The germline V and J ends were trimmed by 7 bases and 1 base, with 24 bases remaining between them. The CDR3 covers 19 residues. Per germline, CDR1 SGHTS and CDR2 YDEGEE. This CDR3 reads CASPKGNRTSSSGANVLTF. The CDR3 coding sequence is TGTGCCAGCCCAAAAGGGAACAGGACCTCTTCTTCTGGGGCCAACGTCCTGACTTTC. Drawing the rest from reference TRBV5-8 and TRBJ2-6, the complete variable domain is EAGVTQSPTHLIKTRGQQATLRCSPISGHTSVYWYQQALGLGLQFLLWYDEGEERNRGNFPPRFSGRQFPNYSSELNVNALELEDSALYLCASPKGNRTSSSGANVLTFGAGSRLTVL.

This chain connects TRBV19 to TRBJ1-1; D call uncertain. This CDR3 has 16 amino acids. CDR1 and CDR2 from the germline V gene are LNHDA and SQIVND (reference sequence). Trimming shortened V by 1 base and J by 3 bases, and 15 bases separated the two germline ends. For the CDR3, the DNA is TGTGCCAGTAGTATAGGGTGGGCAGGTGCTCACACTGAAGCTTTCTTT. This gives the protein CASSIGWAGAHTEAFF.

V and J are TRBV2 and TRBJ1-6; a weak D match, TRBD1 (5 bases). CDR1 and CDR2 from the germline V gene are SNHLY and FYNNEI. The CDR3 length is 12 residues. The V end lost 7 bases, the J end lost 10 bases, and 11 bases lay between the germline ends. The CDR3, as DNA: TGTGCCAGCACGGGGGGAGGCTCACCCCTCCACTTT. It codes for CASTGGGSPLHF.

V gene TRBV3-1 (or the pseudogene TRBV3-2) combines with J gene TRBJ1-2, with a tentative D call TRBD1 (5 bases). The CDR3 totals 13 residues. The V end lost 2 bases, the J end lost 7 bases, and 11 bases lay between the germline ends. CDR1 is LGHDT, CDR2 YNNKEL, per germline (reference sequence). CDR3 residues: CASSQRQGGGYTF. The CDR3 bases are TGTGCCAGCAGCCAACGGCAGGGCGGTGGCTACACCTTC.

J is TRBJ2-6 and V is TRBV3-1 (or the pseudogene TRBV3-2), with 8 nucleotides matching TRBD1. CDR1 LGHDT and CDR2 YNNKEL come from the germline V gene (reference sequence). The CDR3 has 15 residues. V gave up 2 bases and J gave up 5 bases; unmatched junction bases: 2. The DNA of the CDR3 is TGTGCCAGCAGCCAACAGGGGGCGAGGGCCAACGTCCTGACTTTC. Protein product: CASSQQGARANVLTF.

The rearrangement links TRBV7-9 to TRBJ1-6; a weak D match, TRBD1 (5 bases). The CDR3 covers 15 residues. The germline V gene has CDR1 SEHNR and CDR2 FQNEAQ (reference sequence). V gave up 2 bases and J gave up 6 bases, with 11 bases separating them. DNA of the CDR3: TGTGCCAGCAGCTTACGGGGGTTGGTTAATTCACCCCTCCACTTT. Translated, it gives CASSLRGLVNSPLHF.

DNA for the CDR3: TGTGCCAGCAGTTCCGGTATCGGGGGACAAGAGACCCAGTACTTC. Translating it yields CASSSGIGGQETQYF. V and J are TRBV27 and TRBJ2-5; D possibly corresponds to TRBD2 (6 bases). The CDR3 is made up of 15 amino acids. Trimming shortened V by 4 bases and J by 2 bases, and 14 bases separated the two germline ends. Germline values: CDR1 MNHEY, CDR2 SMNVEV (reference sequence).

The rearrangement joins TRBV2 to TRBJ2-7; 13 nucleotides line up with TRBD2. J gave up 3 bases and V 8 bases, and 7 bases lay outside the gene matches. CDR1 SNHLY and CDR2 FYNNEI come from the germline V gene. The CDR3 loop spans 15 amino acids. The CDR3 bases are TGTGCCAGCGGCAGACTAGCGGGAGGCCGCTACGAGCAGTACTTC. Translated: CASGRLAGGRYEQYF.

The V and J genes are TRBV28 and TRBJ1-2; TRBD1 matches at 10 bases. The CDR3 is 13 residues long. V was clipped by 7 bases and J by 4 bases; unmatched bases: 3. The V gene's germline CDR1 is MDHEN and CDR2 SYDVKM. The CDR3 region has the DNA TGTGCCAGCACGGGACAGGGGCGCTATGGCTACACCTTC. It specifies CASTGQGRYGYTF.

The chain joins TRBV11-1 to TRBJ1-1; 8 positions agree with TRBD1. CDR3 length: 14 amino acids. Germline CDR1 and CDR2: SGHAT and FQDESV (reference sequence). V shed 5 bases, J shed 4 bases, and the junction held 6 bases outside the gene matches. The CDR3 sequence: CASSAGDRRTEAFF. CDR3 nucleotides: TGTGCCAGCAGCGCGGGGGACAGGCGCACTGAAGCTTTCTTT.

V gene TRBV6-1 combines with J gene TRBJ2-2, with D possibly TRBD1 on 6 matching bases. The germline V and J ends were trimmed by 2 bases and 3 bases, with 10 bases remaining between them. This CDR3 region has 15 residues. From germline, CDR1 is MNHNS and CDR2 SASEGT. The CDR3 protein is CASSENRAYTGELFF. CDR3 sequence (DNA): TGTGCCAGCAGTGAAAACAGGGCCTACACCGGGGAGCTGTTTTTT.

This clone occurred once. The V call is TRBV3-1 (or the pseudogene TRBV3-2), the J call TRBJ1-4; TRBD1 agrees at 8 bases. Trimming cost V 2 bases and J 8 bases; bases outside gene matches: 16. The CDR3 covers 18 residues. CDR1 LGHDT and CDR2 YNNKEL come from the germline V gene (reference sequence). DNA for the CDR3: TGTGCCAGCAGCCAAAGGCCCCGAGACAGGGGATGGGGAGAAAAACTGTTTTTT. This codes for CASSQRPRDRGWGEKLFF.